Below are 23 T cell receptor beta chains sequenced from a single sample in a study of blood T cell repertoires in COVID-19 (dated by TCRdb to the early 2020s). Library construction relied on the immunoSEQ multiplex PCR assay. Sourced from immuneACCESS, this table was stored by TCRdb with only in-frame sequences that have V and J called. A share of the clones is absent; for the studies checked, an unresolved V gene accounts for under half, and the remainder has no known explanation. The sample table shows around 100,000 clones, and around 87% are seen once. Jointly, the top ten make up around 15% of the sample. The sample taken for sequencing was peripheral blood. All receptors derive from a man in his fifties or sixties with acute or convalescent COVID-19.

The gene calls are TRBV14 and TRBJ2-2, with 8 bases matching TRBD2. The V and J ends lost 2 bases and 8 bases, in that order; junction bases with no gene match: 4. The CDR3 runs 14 residues. CDR1 is SGHDN, CDR2 FVKESK, per germline. The CDR3 is CASSQKAGVGELFF. CDR3 coding DNA: TGTGCCAGCAGCCAAAAAGCGGGAGTAGGGGAGCTGTTTTTT.

The J gene is TRBJ2-3, the V gene TRBV28; 7 bases align to TRBD1. Trimming cost V 7 bases and J 0 bases; bases outside gene matches: 7. Germline lookup yields CDR1 MDHEN and CDR2 SYDVKM. The CDR3 extends over 15 amino acids. CDR3 protein: CASTQRQGSTDTQYF. CDR3 coding DNA: TGTGCCAGCACCCAAAGACAGGGAAGCACAGATACGCAGTATTTT.

J is TRBJ2-2 and V is TRBV10-2; tentatively, D is TRBD1 (7 bases). CDR1 is WSHSY, CDR2 SAAADI, per germline. Trimming left V 6 bases short and J 4 bases short, with 18 bases between. This CDR3 has 16 residues. CDR3 nucleotides: TGCGCCAGCAGCCCAGGCAGGGGGGTCGGCACCGGGGAGCTGTTTTTT. Translated: CASSPGRGVGTGELFF.

The CDR3 here is CASSQVGTGVVEQYF. DNA of the CDR3: TGTGCCAGCAGCCAAGTAGGGACAGGGGTCGTCGAGCAGTACTTC. J is TRBJ2-7 and V is TRBV3-1 (or the pseudogene TRBV3-2), with TRBD1 identical over 10 bases. The CDR3 length is 15 residues. V was clipped by 1 base and J by 6 bases; unmatched bases: 6. Germline CDR1 LGHDT, CDR2 YNNKEL (reference sequence).

The chain has TRBV5-1 and TRBJ1-2; 9 nucleotides align to TRBD1. J lost 8 bases, V lost 4 bases, and 9 bases had no gene match. CDR1 and CDR2 from the germline V gene are SGHRS and YFSETQ. The CDR3 covers 14 residues. Written as DNA, the CDR3 is TGCGCCAGCAGCAAATACAGGGGGCAGGAGGGCTACACCTTC. The encoded protein is CASSKYRGQEGYTF.

The genes are TRBV6-4 and TRBJ2-3, with 7 bases matching TRBD1. Trimming at V came to 4 bases and at J to 3 bases, leaving 7 bases not matched to a gene. Germline V gene data show CDR1 as MRHNA and CDR2 as SNTAGT. CDR3 length: 15 residues. The CDR3 nucleotides are TGTGCCAGCAGTGTAGGGGGCGGAGGTACAGATACGCAGTATTTT. The encoded protein is CASSVGGGGTDTQYF.

The chain has TRBV4-1 and TRBJ2-1, with D possibly TRBD1 on 5 matching bases. V gave up 0 bases and J gave up 3 bases, with 9 bases separating them. There are 15 residues in the CDR3. Germline-derived CDR1 and CDR2 are MGHRA and YSYEKL. The CDR3 sequence is CASSQEGVVYNEQFF. As DNA, the CDR3 is TGCGCCAGCAGCCAAGAAGGGGTAGTCTACAATGAGCAGTTCTTC.

V usage is TRBV5-1 and J usage is TRBJ2-2; 7 bases map to TRBD2. Trimming at V came to 2 bases and at J to 5 bases, leaving 3 bases not matched to a gene. The CDR3 runs 14 residues. CDR1 and CDR2 (germline): SGHRS, YFSETQ. The CDR3 sequence: CASSLLALTGELFF. CDR3 sequence (DNA): TGCGCCAGCAGCTTACTAGCGCTTACCGGGGAGCTGTTTTTT.

This chain connects TRBV7-9 to TRBJ2-2; D unclear. Germline assignment: CDR1 SEHNR and CDR2 FQNEAQ (reference sequence). With 7 bases removed from V and 5 bases from J, the gap between germline ends came to 5 bases. The CDR3 covers 11 residues. The CDR3 reads CASTSTGELFF. CDR3 sequence (DNA): TGTGCCAGCACCTCAACCGGGGAGCTGTTTTTT.

A few counts support this clone. The chain has TRBV7-4 and TRBJ1-5, with 10 positions matching TRBD1. The CDR3 length is 17 residues. Germline V gene lookup returns CDR1 SGHVT and CDR2 SQSDAQ. After removal of 6 bases from V and 4 bases from J, the junction contained 12 bases not matched to a gene. The CDR3 protein is CASRECPGQGRNQPQHF. As DNA, the CDR3 is TGTGCCAGCAGAGAATGTCCGGGACAGGGGAGGAATCAGCCCCAGCATTTT.

This clone was recorded once. This chain uses TRBV19 with TRBJ2-1, with TRBD2 matching over 8 bases. With V trimmed by 9 bases and J by 7 bases, 11 bases remained unmatched. The CDR3 has 14 amino acids. Germline CDR1 LNHDA, CDR2 SQIVND (reference sequence). The CDR3 sequence is CARPKSPGGNEQFF. The DNA for the CDR3 is TGTGCCAGGCCCAAAAGCCCGGGAGGGAATGAGCAGTTCTTC.

The V call is TRBV9, the J call TRBJ2-1; TRBD2 agrees at 12 bases. The CDR3 extends over 16 amino acids. After removal of 4 bases from V and 7 bases from J, the junction contained 9 bases not matched to a gene. Per the germline V gene, CDR1 is SGDLS and CDR2 is YYNGEE. In DNA form, the CDR3 reads TGTGCCAGCAGCCCCGACGGACTAGCGGGAAGAAATGAGCAGTTCTTC. This encodes CASSPDGLAGRNEQFF.

The chain is built from TRBV2 and TRBJ2-2, with D perhaps TRBD1 (6 bases). With 4 bases removed from V and 4 bases from J, the gap between germline ends came to 10 bases. The CDR3 is 14 amino acids. Germline V lookup: CDR1 SNHLY, CDR2 FYNNEI. The DNA of the CDR3 is TGTGCCAGCAGTGTGGGGGCTGTCACCGGGGAGCTGTTTTTT. The encoded protein is CASSVGAVTGELFF.

The rearrangement links TRBV27 to TRBJ2-7; 7 bases line up with TRBD1. In germline, CDR1 is MNHEY, CDR2 SMNVEV (reference sequence). J lost 2 bases, V lost 2 bases, and 6 bases had no gene match. This CDR3 contains 15 residues. DNA of the CDR3: TGTGCCAGCAGTTTAGATCGGCAGGGGGCCTACGAGCAGTACTTC. As protein: CASSLDRQGAYEQYF.

The chain is built from TRBV19 and TRBJ2-2, with D perhaps TRBD1 (6 bases). V was shortened by 9 bases and J by 2 bases, with 13 bases between the two germline ends. CDR3 size: 14 residues. The germline CDR1 and CDR2 sequences are LNHDA and SQIVND (reference sequence). CDR3 bases: TGTGCCAGCAAGGGACAAAAAAACACCGGGGAGCTGTTTTTT. This codes for CASKGQKNTGELFF. The full variable domain, with the rest looked up from reference TRBV19 and TRBJ2-2, is DGGITQSPKYLFRKEGQNVTLSCEQNLNHDAMYWYRQDPGQGLRLIYYSQIVNDFQKGDIAEGYSVSREKKESFPLTVTSAQKNPTAFYLCASKGQKNTGELFFGEGSRLTVL.

This chain uses TRBV12-3 or TRBV12-4 with TRBJ2-2; the D is unclear. CDR3 length equals 13 residues. Trimming pared 6 bases from V and 0 bases from J, leaving 5 bases between. The CDR3 DNA is TGTGCCAGCAGGTATTCGAACACCGGGGAGCTGTTTTTT. As protein: CASRYSNTGELFF.

The chain recombines TRBV15 with TRBJ2-2; a possible D gene is TRBD2 (6 bases). The ends were cut back, 0 bases at V and 7 bases at J, with 15 bases in the middle. Per the germline V gene, CDR1 is LNHNV and CDR2 is YYDKDF (reference sequence). This CDR3 region has 16 residues. Here the CDR3 reads CATSRDLSGRNGELFF. The CDR3 DNA follows: TGTGCCACCAGCAGAGATTTGTCAGGGAGGAACGGGGAGCTGTTTTTT.

The V and J genes are TRBV7-7 and TRBJ2-3, with TRBD2 as a possible D gene (6 bases). Trimming pared 5 bases from V and 4 bases from J, leaving 10 bases between. Per germline, CDR1 SSHAT and CDR2 FNYEAQ (reference sequence). The CDR3 sequence is 13 residues long. The CDR3 sequence: CASSASGADTQYF. As DNA, the CDR3 is TGTGCCAGCAGCGCCTCGGGGGCAGATACGCAGTATTTT.

The chain employs TRBV6-1 and TRBJ1-5; D is ambiguous. V lost 1 base and J lost 4, with 11 bases in between. The CDR3 covers 15 residues. Germline CDR1 is MNHNS and CDR2 is SASEGT. DNA for the CDR3: TGTGCCAGCAGTGAAGGAGGGCGAGGGAATCAGCCCCAGCATTTT. This encodes CASSEGGRGNQPQHF.

This chain joins TRBV5-1 and TRBJ2-1; 11 bases fit TRBD1. Germline V gene lookup returns CDR1 SGHRS and CDR2 YFSETQ. The ends lost 4 bases at V and 7 bases at J; junction bases unmatched: 7. This CDR3 spans 15 amino acids. The CDR3 nucleotides are TGCGCCAGCAGCCCCGGACAGGGGGCAATAAATGAGCAGTTCTTC. This codes for CASSPGQGAINEQFF.

The chain is built from TRBV10-1 and TRBJ2-7, with D perhaps TRBD2 (6 bases). The germline V gene has CDR1 WNHNN and CDR2 SYGVQD (reference sequence). V was shortened by 2 bases and J by 1 base, with 9 bases between the two germline ends. This CDR3 has 14 amino acids. The CDR3 spells CASSESGSSYEQYF. The CDR3 DNA follows: TGCGCCAGCAGTGAGAGCGGGTCGTCCTACGAGCAGTACTTC.

The V and J genes are TRBV5-1 and TRBJ2-5; possibly TRBD2 for D (7 bases). The CDR3 has 17 residues. V was pared by 4 bases and J by 2 bases, with 21 bases between. The V gene's germline CDR1 is SGHRS and CDR2 YFSETQ. Here the CDR3 reads CASSPGVGGRGQETQYF. For the CDR3, the DNA is TGCGCCAGCAGCCCTGGAGTGGGGGGGCGCGGACAAGAGACCCAGTACTTC.

The V call is TRBV5-1, the J call TRBJ2-7, with 8 bases identical to TRBD2. The CDR3 has 14 residues. CDR1 is SGHRS, CDR2 YFSETQ, per germline. The J segment lost 2 bases and the V segment lost 4 bases, leaving 5 bases of the junction unmatched. CDR3 nucleotide sequence: TGCGCCAGCAGCGGGGCGGGGGGAACCTACGAGCAGTACTTC. Translated, it gives CASSGAGGTYEQYF.